This entry features one TCR beta chain sequence. The sample comes from a study of blood T cell repertoires in COVID-19. Across the whole study: Collection of acute and convalescent COVID-19 samples took place in the United States, Italy and Spain. Nucleic acid was either cDNA or gDNA, and it came from T cells, B-cell-depleted T cells, or PBMCs.

The authors' processing: Amplification of reference gene primers provided the estimated nucleated cell counts. Sequenced by immunoSEQ multiplex PCR; TCRdb stores in-frame clones only, minus some. V, J and clone size reflect that table, while D and trimming were determined from the DNA. The data show some 120,000 clones, approximately 87% seen once. V lost 4 bases to trimming and J lost 5 bases, with 12 bases between them. The CDR3 is made up of 13 amino acids. Germline CDR1 SQVTM, CDR2 ANQGSEA. The sample consisted of peripheral blood. The chain couples TRBV29-1 to TRBJ2-1, with D maybe TRBD2 (6 bases). The source is a woman in her sixties or seventies with acute or convalescent COVID-19. This chain's CDR3 is CSVVAALNNEQFF. The CDR3 DNA reads TGCAGCGTTGTAGCGGCTCTAAACAATGAGCAGTTCTTC.